This T cell receptor beta chain came from a study of T cells in Graves' hyperthyroidism and ophthalmopathy. What was amplified from RNA transcripts were TCR beta CDR3 regions. Using the HTBI primer set, a first-round RT-PCR was run on the TCR CDR3. One entry per CDR3 protein results from TCRdb running MiXCR on the multiplex PCR reads. The sample consists of about 720,000 distinct CDR3 sequences, about 17% of them appearing once. Study-level results: Before onset, ophthalmopathy was predicted by the model a median around 6 months earlier. From stable hyperthyroidism, ophthalmopathy was set apart by a 13 V-J model.

This clonotype has a count of ten or more. The target antigen is unknown. Mismatch with germline at one junction end may stem from a read error. Sequencing input: blood. This TCR was recovered from a woman aged 45-65 years with Graves' hyperthyroidism that later progressed to Graves' ophthalmopathy.

The CDR3 DNA reads TGCGCCAGCAGCTTGACGGCAGATACGCAGTATTTT. This sequence encodes CASSLTADTQYF. This chain connects TRBV12-3 or TRBV12-4 to TRBJ2-3; D gene ambiguous. This CDR3 comprises 12 residues.